One and the same sample provided the 6 T cell receptor beta chains below, sequenced in a study of multiple sclerosis patients with progressive multifocal leukoencephalopathy. Regarding time point: time of PML onset. Generated by immunoSEQ multiplex PCR, the TCRdb table keeps only in-frame clones and is missing some. This sample has more than 30,000 clones, with 87% found just once. The sample consisted of PBMCs, taken from a patient treated with natalizumab. The receptor source for this set is a woman in her 40s with progressive multifocal leukoencephalopathy.

V and J are TRBV25-1 and TRBJ1-1; D gene unclear. V was pared by 1 base and J by 3 bases, with 9 bases between. CDR3 length equals 14 residues. Germline V CDR1 and CDR2: MGHDK, SYGVNS. The CDR3 here is CASSESVWDTEAFF. Written as DNA, the CDR3 is TGTGCCAGCAGTGAATCCGTTTGGGACACTGAAGCTTTCTTT.

The chain carries TRBV28 and TRBJ1-3, with D perhaps matching TRBD1 (6 bases). Trimming took off 5 bases at V and 3 bases at J, with 14 bases between the two ends. CDR3 size: 15 residues. Germline CDR1 MDHEN, CDR2 SYDVKM. The DNA of the CDR3 is TGTGCCAGCAGTCTCGGGGGCGCGGATGGAAACACCATATATTTT. It codes for CASSLGGADGNTIYF. The full variable domain, with the rest looked up from reference TRBV28 and TRBJ1-3, is DVKVTQSSRYLVKRTGEKVFLECVQDMDHENMFWYRQDPGLGLRLIYFSYDVKMKEKGDIPEGYSVSREKKERFSLILESASTNQTSMYLCASSLGGADGNTIYFGEGSWLTVV.

J is TRBJ1-1 and V is TRBV27; 7 positions agree with TRBD1. V lost 6 bases to trimming and J lost 1 base; unmatched junction nucleotides: 14. Germline values: CDR1 MNHEY, CDR2 SMNVEV (reference sequence). The CDR3 contains 17 residues. The CDR3 nucleotides read TGTGCCAGCAGCGATAACAGGGGCGGCGCGCGGAACACTGAAGCTTTCTTT. It encodes CASSDNRGGARNTEAFF.

The gene calls are TRBV10-3 and TRBJ2-2; TRBD1 agrees at 11 bases. Looked up from germline, CDR1 is ENHRY and CDR2 is SYGVKD. The ends lost 3 bases at V and 5 bases at J; junction bases unmatched: 5. This CDR3 is 16 amino acids long. The DNA of the CDR3 is TGTGCCATCAGTGACGGGGGGACAGGGGGAACCGGGGAGCTGTTTTTT. It encodes CAISDGGTGGTGELFF.

This clone was found once. Here the CDR3 reads CASSLALETQYF. The CDR3 nucleotides read TGTGCCAGCAGCTTAGCGTTGGAAACGCAGTATTTT. The V call is TRBV7-9, the J call TRBJ2-3, with D unresolved. V gave up 0 bases and J gave up 9 bases, with 7 bases separating them. CDR1 SEHNR and CDR2 FQNEAQ come from the germline V gene (reference sequence). This CDR3 comprises 12 residues.

V is TRBV10-1 and J is TRBJ2-7; D is ambiguous. This CDR3 region has 11 residues. Deletions cut 3 bases from V and 7 bases from J, with 7 bases between. Germline V gene lookup returns CDR1 WNHNN and CDR2 SYGVQD (reference sequence). The CDR3 coding sequence is TGCGCCAGCAGTGACAGTTGGGAGCAGTACTTC. This gives the protein CASSDSWEQYF.